Listed here are 2 T cell receptor beta chains from one sample, sequenced in a study of T cell changes during pregnancy in multiple sclerosis. Clones were read by immunoSEQ multiplex PCR, and TCRdb kept only the in-frame ones, dropping some. The sample lists more than 30,000 clones, almost 90% occurring once. The sequences come from CD4+ T cells from peripheral blood mononuclear cells, collected in the third trimester of pregnancy. Receptor source: a female donor in good health, enrolled as a control in a pregnancy study.

This chain joins TRBV7-2 and TRBJ2-2, with 13 bases identical to TRBD2. V was pared by 7 bases and J by 6 bases, with 11 bases of the junction left unmatched. The CDR3 has 17 amino acids. CDR1 is SGHTA, CDR2 FQGNSA, per germline. The CDR3 sequence: CASIPNPGLAGPGELFF. For the CDR3, the DNA is TGTGCCAGCATCCCCAATCCGGGACTAGCGGGACCCGGGGAGCTGTTTTTT. Variable domain in full (rest from reference TRBV7-2 and TRBJ2-2): GAGVSQSPSNKVTEKGKDVELRCDPISGHTALYWYRQSLGQGLEFLIYFQGNSAPDKSGLPSDRFSAERTGGSVSTLTIQRTQQEDSAVYLCASIPNPGLAGPGELFFGEGSRLTVL.

This rearrangement joins TRBV7-9 to TRBJ1-2; 9 bases agree with TRBD1. This CDR3 is 14 amino acids long. Germline lookup yields CDR1 SEHNR and CDR2 FQNEAQ (reference sequence). V trimming: 5 bases; J trimming: 8 bases; junction bases outside the gene matches: 9. The CDR3 reads CASSPGTGSGGYTF. In DNA, the CDR3 is TGTGCCAGCAGCCCAGGGACAGGGTCGGGCGGCTACACCTTC.